At least ten counts were recorded for the clone carrying this T cell receptor beta chain. This record belongs to a study of T cells in Graves' hyperthyroidism and ophthalmopathy. In germline, CDR1 is DFQATT, CDR2 SNEGSKA (reference sequence). J lost 6 bases, V lost 2 bases, and 7 bases had no gene match. This CDR3 is 15 amino acids long. TCR beta CDR3 region amplification was performed from RNA transcripts. TCR CDR3 regions were first amplified by RT-PCR with HTBI primers. A single record per CDR3 protein comes from TCRdb applying MiXCR to the multiplex PCR reads. The sample records fewer than 650,000 distinct CDR3 sequences, 12% to 15% being singletons. Researchers barred patients who had uncontrolled infection, other autoimmune disease, pregnancy or lactation. Together with thyroid ultrasound, orbital computed tomography, serum thyroxine and TRAb, clinical symptoms were used for diagnoses.

This clonotype was obtained from a woman aged 40 to 50 with Graves' hyperthyroidism. The chain recombines TRBV20-1 with TRBJ2-3; TRBD2 aligns across 11 bases. The sample comprised blood. The CDR3 spells CSARRTSGRRDTQYF. In nucleotides, the CDR3 is TGCAGTGCTAGACGTACTAGCGGGAGAAGGGATACGCAGTATTTT.